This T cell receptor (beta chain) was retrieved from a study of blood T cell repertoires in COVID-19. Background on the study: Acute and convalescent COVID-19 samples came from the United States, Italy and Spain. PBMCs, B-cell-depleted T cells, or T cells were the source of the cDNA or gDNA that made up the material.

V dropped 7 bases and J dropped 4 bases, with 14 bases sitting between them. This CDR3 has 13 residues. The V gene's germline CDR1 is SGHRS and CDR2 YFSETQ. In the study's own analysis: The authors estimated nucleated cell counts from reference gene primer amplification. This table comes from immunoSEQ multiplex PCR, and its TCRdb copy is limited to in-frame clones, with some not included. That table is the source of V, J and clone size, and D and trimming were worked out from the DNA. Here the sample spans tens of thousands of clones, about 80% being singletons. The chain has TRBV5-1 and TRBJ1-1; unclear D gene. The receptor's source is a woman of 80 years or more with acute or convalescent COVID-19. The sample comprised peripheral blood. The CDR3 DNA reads TGCGCCAGCGGGAGGCCTGATGGCACTGAAGCTTTCTTT. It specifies CASGRPDGTEAFF.